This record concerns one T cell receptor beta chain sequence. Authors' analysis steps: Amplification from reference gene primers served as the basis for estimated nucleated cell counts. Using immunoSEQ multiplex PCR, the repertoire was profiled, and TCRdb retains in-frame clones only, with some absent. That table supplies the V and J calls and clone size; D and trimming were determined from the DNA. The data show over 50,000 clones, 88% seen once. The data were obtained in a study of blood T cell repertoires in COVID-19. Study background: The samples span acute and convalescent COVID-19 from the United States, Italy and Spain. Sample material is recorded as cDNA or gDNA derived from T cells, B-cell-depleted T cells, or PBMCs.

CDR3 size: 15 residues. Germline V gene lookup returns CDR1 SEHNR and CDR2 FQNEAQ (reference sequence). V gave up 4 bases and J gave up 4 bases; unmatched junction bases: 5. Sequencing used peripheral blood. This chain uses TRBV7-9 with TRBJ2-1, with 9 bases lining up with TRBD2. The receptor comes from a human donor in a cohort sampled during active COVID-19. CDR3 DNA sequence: TGTGCCAGCAGCTCCTTTGCGGGGGGGTACAATGAGCAGTTCTTC. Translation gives CASSSFAGGYNEQFF.